A single sample is the source of the 24 T cell receptor beta chains below, sequenced in a study of beta chain features in type 1 diabetes (dated by TCRdb to between 2018 and 2020). Library creation used the immunoSEQ multiplex PCR assay. The entire isolated RNA was reverse transcribed using the High Capacity cDNA Reverse Transcription Kit, and thus expressed TCRB transcripts were sequenced. Not all clones reach the TCRdb copy of this immuneACCESS table, which keeps in-frame sequences only. Checked studies attribute under half of the gap to unresolved V genes and leave the rest unexplained. The sample profile shows under 450,000 clones; approximately 15% of them were found once. Approximately 0.038% of the sample goes to the ten largest clones. The sequenced sample was naive CD4+ T cells from blood. Taken with the paper, the label for cell subset or site translates to: true naive CD4+ T cells. These TCRs come from a man in his thirties or forties in good health.

The chain employs TRBV5-1 and TRBJ2-3, with D perhaps given as TRBD1 or TRBD2 (5 bases each). V was shortened by 4 bases and J by 0 bases, with 9 bases between the two germline ends. Germline CDR1 SGHRS, CDR2 YFSETQ. The CDR3 contains 14 residues. The CDR3 nucleotides are TGCGCCAGCAGCCCCGGGGCTAGCACAGATACGCAGTATTTT. The encoded protein is CASSPGASTDTQYF.

This clone was detected only a few times. An end of the junction differs from the germline gene, which may be a read error. The identical CDR3 is also encoded by other nucleotide sequences in the sample. This chain links TRBV29-1 with TRBJ2-5; 7 bases map to TRBD1. Germline V gives CDR1 SQVTM, CDR2 ANQGSEA. The CDR3 extends over 16 amino acids. CDR3 coding DNA: TGCAGCGTGGAAGGTGGGGACAGCGCCCCGGAGGAGACCCAGTACTTC. This translates into CSVEGGDSAPEETQYF.

This chain links TRBV29-1 with TRBJ2-3, with TRBD1 matching over 8 bases. Germline V lookup: CDR1 SQVTM, CDR2 ANQGSEA. The CDR3 sequence is 17 residues long. V lost 2 bases to trimming and J lost 5 bases; unmatched junction nucleotides: 15. The CDR3 reads CSVESISDRDVGDTQYF. The CDR3 region has the DNA TGCAGCGTTGAATCAATCTCGGACAGGGACGTGGGAGATACGCAGTATTTT.

This clone was detected only a few times. The chain joins TRBV5-1 to TRBJ2-5, with 9 bases fitting TRBD1. CDR1 SGHRS and CDR2 YFSETQ come from the germline V gene. CDR3 length equals 15 residues. The J segment lost 0 bases and the V segment lost 2 bases, leaving 2 bases of the junction unmatched. The CDR3 sequence is CASSFGTGYQETQYF. The DNA of the CDR3 is TGCGCCAGCAGCTTCGGGACAGGGTACCAAGAGACCCAGTACTTC.

Only a few counts were recorded for this clone. V gene TRBV7-3 combines with J gene TRBJ1-5, with unresolved D. The CDR3 is made up of 13 amino acids. Trimming cost V 0 bases and J 4 bases, with 4 bases left between them. Germline-derived CDR1 and CDR2 are SGHTA and FQGTGA. CDR3 region: CASSLTWNQPQHF. In DNA, the CDR3 is TGTGCCAGCAGCTTAACGTGGAATCAGCCCCAGCATTTT.

This clone has only a few counts. The V call is TRBV6-5, the J call TRBJ1-6, with D unclear. Trimming stripped 6 bases from V and 10 bases from J, with 16 bases between. This CDR3 contains 14 residues. From germline, CDR1 is MNHEY and CDR2 SVGAGI. CDR3 coding DNA: TGTGCCAGCAGCCGCTCTGAGGGCAACTCACCCCTCCACTTT. It encodes CASSRSEGNSPLHF.

V gene TRBV10-1 combines with J gene TRBJ2-3, with 7 positions matching TRBD1. Per the germline V gene, CDR1 is WNHNN and CDR2 is SYGVQD (reference sequence). CDR3 length: 13 amino acids. Germline trimming cut 6 bases from V and 3 bases from J; bases unmatched to any gene: 3. In DNA, the CDR3 is TGCGCCAGCAGCATGACAGGGACAGATACGCAGTATTTT. Its translation: CASSMTGTDTQYF.

The CDR3 sequence is CATSTAGMGASSYEQYF. CDR3 in DNA: TGTGCCACCAGCACAGCCGGTATGGGGGCGAGCTCCTACGAGCAGTACTTC. The chain links TRBV15 to TRBJ2-7; D may be TRBD1 (6 bases). The CDR3 is made up of 17 amino acids. Germline loops: CDR1 LNHNV, CDR2 YYDKDF (reference sequence). V lost 4 bases and J 0 bases, leaving 19 bases between the germline ends.

This clone was counted between two and nine times. The rearrangement joins TRBV5-1 to TRBJ2-7; possibly TRBD2 for D (6 bases). V dropped 4 bases and J dropped 3 bases, with 29 bases sitting between them. CDR1 is SGHRS and CDR2 is YFSETQ in the germline V gene. The CDR3 has 19 residues. The CDR3 DNA reads as TGCGCCAGCAGCCTGAGGACTATATCTCAGGCGGTCGTGGACTACGAGCAGTACTTC. This sequence encodes CASSLRTISQAVVDYEQYF.

The V call is TRBV7-2, the J call TRBJ2-2; the D gene is possibly TRBD1 (5 bases). V gave up 2 bases and J gave up 4 bases, with 11 bases separating them. The germline gives CDR1 SGHTA, CDR2 FQGNSA. CDR3 length equals 15 residues. The CDR3 protein is CASSLKGLGTGELFF. The CDR3 nucleotides are TGTGCCAGCAGCTTAAAGGGGCTGGGCACCGGGGAGCTGTTTTTT.

The sample holds a few counts of this clone. The chain carries TRBV7-2 and TRBJ2-2; 7 bases are a match to TRBD2. The CDR3 is 15 residues long. V shed 5 bases and J 4 bases; nucleotides not matched to a gene: 7. The germline gives CDR1 SGHTA, CDR2 FQGNSA. As DNA, the CDR3 is TGTGCCAGCAGCCCGGGGACGGGAGGCACCGGGGAGCTGTTTTTT. It yields the protein CASSPGTGGTGELFF. The whole variable domain, filled in from reference TRBV7-2 and TRBJ2-2, reads GAGVSQSPSNKVTEKGKDVELRCDPISGHTALYWYRQSLGQGLEFLIYFQGNSAPDKSGLPSDRFSAERTGGSVSTLTIQRTQQEDSAVYLCASSPGTGGTGELFFGEGSRLTVL.

At least ten counts were recorded for this clone. V usage is TRBV30 and J usage is TRBJ2-7; D might be TRBD2 (6 bases). Trimming stripped 0 bases from V and 4 bases from J, with 13 bases between. This CDR3 has 14 amino acids. In germline, CDR1 is GTSNPN, CDR2 SVGIG (reference sequence). CDR3 sequence reads: CAWSVTGRVYEQYV. CDR3 nucleotides: TGTGCCTGGAGTGTAACCGGGAGAGTGTACGAGCAGTACGTC.

This clone occurred a few times. The CDR3 here is CASSPGTGGIYEQYF. The CDR3 nucleotides read TGTGCCAGCAGCCCCGGGACAGGGGGAATCTACGAGCAGTACTTC. The J gene is TRBJ2-7, the V gene TRBV7-7; TRBD1 matches 11 bases. The V segment lost 5 bases and the J segment 3 bases; nucleotides outside the gene matches: 6. CDR3 length equals 15 residues. Germline loops: CDR1 SSHAT, CDR2 FNYEAQ (reference sequence).

This sequence joins TRBV19 and TRBJ2-6, with 7 positions matching TRBD1. The ends lost 6 bases at V and 0 bases at J; junction bases unmatched: 5. Germline values: CDR1 LNHDA, CDR2 SQIVND (reference sequence). CDR3 length: 16 amino acids. The CDR3 loop is CASRDRKSSGANVLTF. CDR3 sequence (DNA): TGTGCCAGTAGGGACAGGAAGAGCTCTGGGGCCAACGTCCTGACTTTC.

This clone was recorded a few times. J is TRBJ2-2 and V is TRBV5-6; TRBD2 agrees at 11 bases. Germline-derived CDR1 and CDR2 are SGHDT and YYEEEE. The CDR3 sequence is 16 residues long. V was clipped by 6 bases and J by 3 bases; unmatched bases: 7. The CDR3: CASTRLAGMYTGELFF. The CDR3 bases are TGTGCCAGCACCAGACTAGCGGGAATGTACACCGGGGAGCTGTTTTTT. The full variable domain, with the rest looked up from reference TRBV5-6 and TRBJ2-2, is DAGVTQSPTHLIKTRGQQVTLRCSPKSGHDTVSWYQQALGQGPQFIFQYYEEEERQRGNFPDRFSGHQFPNYSSELNVNALLLGDSALYLCASTRLAGMYTGELFFGEGSRLTVL.

This clone has a count of ten or more. The chain links TRBV7-9 to TRBJ1-4; D is ambiguous. CDR3 length: 15 amino acids. Trimming removed 5 bases from V and 8 bases from J, with 18 bases in between. The germline gives CDR1 SEHNR, CDR2 FQNEAQ (reference sequence). In DNA, the CDR3 is TGTGCCAGCAGCCTATCTCGGAGCAGAAGGGAAAAACTGTTTTTT. This encodes CASSLSRSRREKLFF.

CDR3 DNA sequence: TGTGCCAGCAGTGAATCAACTGGACTGTACGAGCAGTACTTC. It is translated as CASSESTGLYEQYF. The chain employs TRBV6-1 and TRBJ2-7; TRBD2 might be the D (5 bases). Trimming removed 2 bases at V and 4 bases at J, with 12 bases between. The CDR3 has 14 residues. Germline lookup yields CDR1 MNHNS and CDR2 SASEGT.

This clone was counted only a few times. The V and J genes are TRBV27 and TRBJ2-3, with D perhaps matching TRBD2 (6 bases). The germline gives CDR1 MNHEY, CDR2 SMNVEV (reference sequence). The germline V and J ends were trimmed by 5 bases and 2 bases, with 17 bases remaining between them. The CDR3 spans 16 residues. The CDR3 loop reads CASSPAGRSHTDTQYF. CDR3 DNA: TGTGCCAGCAGTCCCGCGGGGAGGAGCCACACAGATACGCAGTATTTT.

This chain connects TRBV9 to TRBJ2-6, with TRBD1 matching 8 bases. Germline V CDR1 and CDR2: SGDLS, YYNGEE. This CDR3 has 19 residues. V shed 4 bases and J 7 bases; nucleotides not matched to a gene: 19. CDR3 amino acids: CASSSRTGQGGVIANVLTF. CDR3 bases: TGTGCCAGCAGCTCCAGGACAGGGCAGGGGGGAGTAATAGCCAACGTCCTGACTTTC.

The rearrangement links TRBV5-4 to TRBJ2-1; TRBD1 agrees at 7 bases. Per germline, CDR1 SGHNT and CDR2 YYREEE (reference sequence). V dropped 4 bases and J dropped 8; count of bases not matched to a gene: 12. The CDR3 runs to 15 residues. The CDR3 loop reads CASSDRDRGSDEQFF. In nucleotides, the CDR3 is TGTGCCAGCAGCGACCGGGACAGAGGAAGCGATGAGCAGTTCTTC.

The rearrangement links TRBV5-4 to TRBJ2-5, with D maybe TRBD2 (7 bases). Germline CDR1 is SGHNT and CDR2 is YYREEE (reference sequence). With 5 bases removed from V and 2 bases from J, the gap between germline ends came to 16 bases. The CDR3 runs to 15 residues. The CDR3 DNA sequence: TGTGCCAGCAGTCGTGGTGGGGGGGCACAAGAGACCCAGTACTTC. Protein: CASSRGGGAQETQYF. Using reference TRBV5-4 and TRBJ2-5 for the parts outside the CDR3, the full variable domain is ETGVTQSPTHLIKTRGQQVTLRCSSQSGHNTVSWYQQALGQGPQFIFQYYREEENGRGNFPPRFSGLQFPNYSSELNVNALELDDSALYLCASSRGGGAQETQYFGPGTRLLVL.

The genes are TRBV18 and TRBJ2-3, with TRBD2 matching 10 bases. V dropped 1 base and J dropped 5; count of bases not matched to a gene: 3. The CDR3 totals 15 residues. Per the germline V gene, CDR1 is KGHSH and CDR2 is LQKENI. In DNA form, the CDR3 reads TGTGCCAGCTCACCACGGGCTAGCGGGAGAGATACGCAGTATTTT. Translated, it gives CASSPRASGRDTQYF. Together with reference TRBV18 and TRBJ2-3, the CDR3 gives the full variable domain: NAGVMQNPRHLVRRRGQEARLRCSPMKGHSHVYWYRQLPEEGLKFMVYLQKENIIDESGMPKERFSAEFPKEGPSILRIQQVVRGDSAAYFCASSPRASGRDTQYFGPGTRLTVL.

The chain combines TRBV30 with TRBJ2-3, with TRBD2 matching over 12 bases. The germline CDR1 and CDR2 sequences are GTSNPN and SVGIG (reference sequence). CDR3 length equals 14 residues. Losses at the gene ends were 6 bases for V and 2 bases for J; bases not matched to a gene: 3. The CDR3 loop reads CACRTSGVTDTQYF. The CDR3 DNA sequence: TGTGCCTGCCGGACTAGCGGGGTCACAGATACGCAGTATTTT.

This clone was counted a few times. The chain links TRBV2 to TRBJ2-1, with 10 bases lining up with TRBD2. This CDR3 is 15 amino acids long. Germline CDR1 is SNHLY and CDR2 is FYNNEI. V trimming: 6 bases; J trimming: 6 bases; junction bases outside the gene matches: 8. CDR3 DNA sequence: TGTGCCAGCAGCGGGACGGGACTAGCGTCCAATGAGCAGTTCTTC. This gives the protein CASSGTGLASNEQFF.